These T cell receptor beta chains were read from a single sample in a study of shared clonotypes between healthy human individuals. Sequencing used immunoSEQ multiplex PCR; TCRdb keeps in-frame clones, though not all of them. The data show 2 million to 2.5 million clones, about nine tenths seen once. The sequenced sample consisted of naive CD4+ T cells from PBMCs. All receptors derive from a man aged 18 to 30 in good health. Some clones in this sample may be carry-over from other donors' samples. The CDR3 runs from the conserved cysteine through the conserved F or W. D genes are given only for firm matches. Clone size is shown for a subset of rows, as once, few, many or a class of expanded clone.

clone size: .; V gene: TRBV9; D gene: TRBD2; J gene: TRBJ2-3; CDR3 protein: CASSVYLAASTDTQYF; CDR3 DNA: TGTGCCAGCAGCGTATATCTAGCGGCTAGCACAGATACGCAGTATTTT
clone size: .; V gene: TRBV7-3; D gene: .; J gene: TRBJ2-1; CDR3 protein: CASSGGAGAHNEQFF; CDR3 DNA: TGTGCCAGCAGCGGTGGGGCGGGGGCCCACAATGAGCAGTTCTTC
clone size: .; V gene: TRBV7-2; D gene: TRBD2; J gene: TRBJ2-2; CDR3 protein: CASRPTSGGITGELFF; CDR3 DNA: TGTGCCAGCAGGCCGACTAGCGGAGGGATAACCGGGGAGCTGTTTTTT
clone size: .; V gene: TRBV9; D gene: .; J gene: TRBJ1-3; CDR3 protein: CASSLTSREGNTIYF; CDR3 DNA: TGTGCCAGCAGCTTGACGAGCCGTGAGGGAAACACCATATATTTT
clone size: .; V gene: TRBV30; D gene: .; J gene: TRBJ1-2; CDR3 protein: CAWSDEHQGTYGYTF; CDR3 DNA: TGTGCCTGGAGTGACGAACATCAGGGAACCTATGGCTACACCTTC
clone size: .; V gene: TRBV19; D gene: .; J gene: TRBJ2-1; CDR3 protein: CASNYWGAGEYNEQFF; CDR3 DNA: TGTGCCAGTAACTATTGGGGGGCTGGTGAGTACAATGAGCAGTTCTTC
clone size: .; V gene: TRBV18; D gene: TRBD1; J gene: TRBJ1-1; CDR3 protein: CASSSLPGQTNTEAFF; CDR3 DNA: TGTGCCAGCTCATCACTCCCGGGACAGACGAACACTGAAGCTTTCTTT
clone size: .; V gene: TRBV5-1; D gene: .; J gene: TRBJ1-2; CDR3 protein: CASSLRVGSNYGYTF; CDR3 DNA: TGCGCCAGCAGCTTGAGGGTGGGGAGTAACTATGGCTACACCTTC
clone size: .; V gene: TRBV6-1; D gene: .; J gene: TRBJ1-1; CDR3 protein: CASSWGRALNTEAFF; CDR3 DNA: TGTGCCAGCAGTTGGGGGAGGGCCCTGAACACTGAAGCTTTCTTT
clone size: .; V gene: TRBV9; D gene: .; J gene: TRBJ2-2; CDR3 protein: CASSAGGGPYTGELFF; CDR3 DNA: TGTGCCAGCAGCGCCGGGGGCGGACCCTACACCGGGGAGCTGTTTTTT
clone size: .; V gene: TRBV7-9; D gene: TRBD1; J gene: TRBJ1-5; CDR3 protein: CASSVTGGGQPQHF; CDR3 DNA: TGTGCCAGCAGTGTTACAGGGGGCGGACAGCCCCAGCATTTT
clone size: .; V gene: TRBV2; D gene: .; J gene: TRBJ1-2; CDR3 protein: CASSYYRTNPGYTF; CDR3 DNA: TGTGCCAGCAGTTACTACCGGACTAACCCTGGCTACACCTTC
clone size: .; V gene: TRBV10-3; D gene: .; J gene: TRBJ1-2; CDR3 protein: CAITAGEGGYTF; CDR3 DNA: TGTGCCATCACCGCTGGAGAGGGTGGCTACACCTTC
clone size: .; V gene: TRBV30; D gene: TRBD1; J gene: TRBJ1-1; CDR3 protein: CAWSTQGATEAFF; CDR3 DNA: TGTGCCTGGAGCACACAGGGGGCGACTGAAGCTTTCTTT
clone size: .; V gene: TRBV7-6; D gene: TRBD2; J gene: TRBJ2-3; CDR3 protein: CASSPRSGQGLAGEGTDTQYF; CDR3 DNA: TGTGCCAGCAGCCCTAGGAGCGGACAGGGACTAGCGGGAGAAGGCACAGATACGCAGTATTTT
clone size: .; V gene: TRBV5-4; D gene: TRBD1; J gene: TRBJ2-7; CDR3 protein: CASSLGGPGQGVIEQYF; CDR3 DNA: TGTGCCAGCAGCTTGGGCGGACCGGGACAGGGGGTGATCGAGCAGTACTTC
clone size: .; V gene: TRBV7-3; D gene: .; J gene: TRBJ2-1; CDR3 protein: CASSLGPGAYNEQFF; CDR3 DNA: TGTGCCAGCAGCTTAGGGCCGGGAGCCTACAATGAGCAGTTCTTC
clone size: .; V gene: TRBV12-5; D gene: TRBD1; J gene: TRBJ2-5; CDR3 protein: CASGLGQGQETQYF; CDR3 DNA: TGTGCTAGTGGTCTCGGACAGGGGCAAGAGACCCAGTACTTC
clone size: .; V gene: TRBV27; D gene: .; J gene: TRBJ2-2; CDR3 protein: CASSLRRAGELFF; CDR3 DNA: TGTGCCAGCAGTTTAAGAAGGGCCGGGGAGCTGTTTTTT
clone size: few; V gene: TRBV7-9; D gene: .; J gene: TRBJ1-2; CDR3 protein: CASSLGTDYGYTF; CDR3 DNA: TGTGCCAGCAGCTTAGGGACAGACTATGGCTACACCTTC
clone size: .; V gene: TRBV5-1; D gene: .; J gene: TRBJ1-1; CDR3 protein: CASSLQGGTEAFF; CDR3 DNA: TGCGCCAGCAGCTTGCAAGGGGGCACTGAAGCTTTCTTT
clone size: .; V gene: TRBV28; D gene: .; J gene: TRBJ1-5; CDR3 protein: CASSLTPIGQPQHF; CDR3 DNA: TGTGCCAGCAGTTTAACCCCAATCGGTCAGCCCCAGCATTTT
clone size: .; V gene: TRBV11-2; D gene: TRBD1; J gene: TRBJ2-1; CDR3 protein: CASSLVGTGNEQFF; CDR3 DNA: TGTGCCAGCAGCTTAGTTGGGACAGGGAATGAGCAGTTCTTC
clone size: .; V gene: TRBV19; D gene: .; J gene: TRBJ2-7; CDR3 protein: CASPIPLEVAYEQYF; CDR3 DNA: TGTGCCAGCCCGATCCCCCTTGAGGTGGCCTACGAGCAGTACTTC
clone size: .; V gene: TRBV28; D gene: TRBD2; J gene: TRBJ2-3; CDR3 protein: CASSSGLAVSTDTQYF; CDR3 DNA: TGTGCCAGCAGTTCAGGACTAGCGGTTAGCACAGATACGCAGTATTTT